The T cell receptor (beta chain) under discussion was sequenced for a study of human CD8 memory T cell subsets. Investigators built TCR beta libraries using UMI-labeled 5' RACE. From the 5' RACE reads, TCRdb lists one entry per CDR3 protein and no DNA. The data include around 4,500 distinct CDR3 sequences; the top ten clones carry approximately 24%. On this clonotype: The antigen is unknown.

The CDR3 loop spans 14 amino acids. Germline V gives CDR1 SGHRS, CDR2 YFSETQ. The authors drew RNA from duplicate vials of fewer than 190,000 sorted CD8+ T cells per subset. General study points: Stem-like memory T cell repertoires overlapped minimally with precursor exhausted T cell repertoires.

The material sequenced was CD8+ T cells from PBMCs. The source is a human donor in good health. The chain uses TRBV5-1 and TRBJ2-2; TCRdb's D gene call, TRBD1, goes unchecked for lack of DNA. The CDR3: CASHTGDNTGELFF.